This TCR beta chain stems from a study of breast tumors, draining lymph nodes, adjacent tissues. TCRdb reanalysed the multiplex PCR reads using MiXCR and keeps one entry per CDR3 protein. The sample holds approximately 130,000 distinct CDR3 sequences; around 21% are singletons and the top ten take about 2.2%. Axillary draining lymph nodes of breast cancer patients supplied the node samples. This clonotype has ten or more counts. Trimming took off 7 bases at V and 1 base at J, with 28 bases between the two ends. Germline CDR1 MNHNS, CDR2 SASEGT. This CDR3 has 19 amino acids. The source of this sequence is a female donor with breast cancer. Some clones in this sample may be carry-over from other donors' samples. This chain uses TRBV6-1 with TRBJ2-5, with TRBD2 as a possible D gene (6 bases). The sample consisted of axillary lymph node tissue. CDR3 in DNA: TGTGCCAGCACCCGAATAGGAGCGGGTCCCCCCACAATCCAAGAGACCCAGTACTTC. Its protein product is CASTRIGAGPPTIQETQYF.